What follows are 31 T cell receptor beta chains derived from one specimen sequenced in a study of molecular identifiers for immune sequencing clone quantification. TCRdb independently ran MiXCR on the PCR reads; one entry per CDR3 protein. The table has some 650,000 distinct CDR3 sequences, around 20% seen once; the top ten hold around 0.9%. Material for sequencing was naive CD8+ T cells from blood, with Jurkat cell RNA spiked in. Specified subset: FACS-sorted CD8+CD4-CCR7+CD45RA+ naive T cells. These receptors all come from a human donor in good health. Some libraries in this study had Jurkat cell RNA spiked in.

Of note for this clonotype: In this CDR3 the conserved last residue, phenylalanine or tryptophan, is missing, so a read error is likely. The J gene is TRBJ1-1, the V gene TRBV9; D unresolved. V was clipped by 1 base and J by 1 base, with 8 bases between them. The CDR3 is 14 residues long. The V gene's germline CDR1 is SGDLS and CDR2 YYNGEE. The CDR3 nucleotides read TGTGCCAGCAGCGTAATCCCGGGGAACACTGAAGCTTTCCTT. Translation gives CASSVIPGNTEAFL.

Many counts were recorded for this clonotype. This chain links TRBV27 with TRBJ1-6; D is uncertain. The CDR3 totals 14 residues. Germline CDR1 reads MNHEY; CDR2 reads SMNVEV (reference sequence). The chain's CDR3 is CAQRVAQYNSPLHF. The CDR3 nucleotides are TGTGCACAGCGCGTCGCACAGTATAATTCACCCCTCCACTTT.

This clonotype was recorded at least ten times. The V call is TRBV4-1, the J call TRBJ1-1; TRBD1 agrees at 8 bases. Germline trimming cut 2 bases from V and 0 bases from J; bases unmatched to any gene: 8. Germline CDR1 and CDR2: MGHRA and YSYEKL. The CDR3 covers 17 residues. The CDR3 loop reads CASSQQGAAGLNTEAFF. The CDR3 bases are TGCGCCAGCAGCCAACAGGGGGCGGCTGGACTGAACACTGAAGCTTTCTTT.

This clonotype was recorded at least ten times. The chain is built from TRBV25-1 and TRBJ2-1, with 7 bases identical to TRBD2. CDR1 is MGHDK, CDR2 SYGVNS, per germline. The trim removed 4 bases at V and 2 bases at J, leaving 5 bases unmatched. This CDR3 is built from 15 residues. The CDR3 loop reads CASSASSGAYNEQFF. The CDR3 DNA follows: TGTGCCAGCAGTGCCTCTAGCGGAGCCTACAATGAGCAGTTCTTC.

Note on this clonotype: A much larger clone lies one base from this, so it may be a read error. The chain couples TRBV7-6 to TRBJ2-1; D is perhaps TRBD2 (6 bases). The CDR3 runs 15 residues. V shed 5 bases and J shed 5 bases, with 16 bases lying between them. The germline V gene encodes CDR1 SGHVS and CDR2 FNYEAQ. The CDR3: CASSPTVAGHNEQFF. CDR3 nucleotides: TGTGCCAGCAGCCCTACGGTGGCGGGACACAATGAGCAGTTCTTC.

This clonotype was picked up a small number of times. One end of the junction varies from germline; a read error may be responsible. The chain couples TRBV7-9 to TRBJ2-1, with a tentative D call TRBD1 (6 bases). The CDR3 length is 11 residues. CDR1 and CDR2 from the germline V gene are SEHNR and FQNEAQ (reference sequence). The DNA of the CDR3 is TGTGCCCGCAGCCAAGAGGGGGATCTATTCTTC. Amino acids: CARSQEGDLFF.

This clonotype was seen repeatedly, ten times or more. The DNA for the CDR3 is TGTGCCAGCAGACGAGAAAAACAGGGGGCGGACAATCAGCCCCAGCATTTT. It codes for CASRREKQGADNQPQHF. The rearrangement uses TRBV6-2 or TRBV6-3 and TRBJ1-5; 9 bases match TRBD1. The junction had 12 bases not matched to a gene; V was cut back by 6 bases and J by 3 bases. Germline V gene lookup returns CDR1 MNHEY and CDR2 SVGEGT. The CDR3 is made up of 17 amino acids.

This sequence joins TRBV9 and TRBJ2-1, with 9 bases that match TRBD2. Per the germline V gene, CDR1 is SGDLS and CDR2 is YYNGEE. The J segment lost 8 bases and the V segment lost 2 bases, leaving 11 bases of the junction unmatched. The CDR3 is 16 amino acids. The CDR3 region has the DNA TGTGCCAGCAGCGTGGGACCGGGACTAGCAATCGATGAGCAGTTCTTC. Encoded protein: CASSVGPGLAIDEQFF.

The genes are TRBV7-9 and TRBJ2-1, with D unresolved. Trimming cost V 1 base and J 4 bases, with 11 bases left between them. Germline CDR1 and CDR2: SEHNR and FQNEAQ (reference sequence). The CDR3 consists of 15 residues. CDR3: CASSLDGNPYNEQFF. In DNA form, the CDR3 reads TGTGCCAGCAGCTTAGATGGAAATCCGTACAATGAGCAGTTCTTC.

This clonotype was detected many times. J is TRBJ1-1 and V is TRBV27; D call uncertain. The CDR3 sequence is 13 residues long. Germline CDR1 MNHEY, CDR2 SMNVEV (reference sequence). V was shortened by 3 bases and J by 1 base, with 6 bases between the two germline ends. The CDR3 loop is CASSFAENTEAFF. CDR3 DNA sequence: TGTGCCAGCAGTTTTGCGGAGAACACTGAAGCTTTCTTT.

This clonotype was seen many times. The chain recombines TRBV7-9 with TRBJ1-4; 7 bases are a match to TRBD1. J gave up 5 bases and V 5 bases, and 11 bases lay outside the gene matches. The CDR3 loop spans 16 amino acids. The germline V gene has CDR1 SEHNR and CDR2 FQNEAQ (reference sequence). DNA for the CDR3: TGTGCCAGCAGCATGAGTCGAGACAGGGTCAATGAAAAACTGTTTTTT. This gives the protein CASSMSRDRVNEKLFF. Full variable domain (missing parts from reference TRBV7-9 and TRBJ1-4): DTGVSQNPRHKITKRGQNVTFRCDPISEHNRLYWYRQTLGQGPEFLTYFQNEAQLEKSRLLSDRFSAERPKGSFSTLEIQRTEQGDSAMYLCASSMSRDRVNEKLFFGSGTQLSVL.

This clonotype showed up many times. This chain joins TRBV30 and TRBJ2-7; D remains ambiguous. CDR1 and CDR2 (germline): GTSNPN, SVGIG (reference sequence). V was clipped by 0 bases and J by 2 bases, with 8 bases between them. The CDR3 contains 13 residues. The CDR3 region has the DNA TGTGCCTGGAGTGTAGGTCACCCCTACGAGCAGTACTTC. It codes for CAWSVGHPYEQYF.

Of note for this clonotype: A clone one base away is much larger, so this may be a read error. The V gene is TRBV13, the J gene TRBJ2-5, with D hard to call. Germline loops: CDR1 PRHDT, CDR2 FYEKMQ (reference sequence). V shed 5 bases and J shed 1 base, with 11 bases lying between them. The length of the CDR3 is 14 residues. As DNA, the CDR3 is TGTGCCAGCAGCCTGGAAGAGGCCCAAGAGACCCAGTACTTC. Amino acid sequence: CASSLEEAQETQYF.

The rearrangement joins TRBV2 to TRBJ2-7; the match to TRBD1 covers 7 bases. The CDR3 covers 16 residues. V was clipped by 1 base and J by 3 bases; unmatched bases: 9. Germline V lookup: CDR1 SNHLY, CDR2 FYNNEI. The CDR3 sequence: CASSEEAWTGNYEQYF. DNA for the CDR3: TGTGCCAGCAGTGAAGAAGCCTGGACAGGAAACTACGAGCAGTACTTC.

This clonotype was found a few times. This chain joins TRBV21-1 and TRBJ2-7; the DNA was not used to check the table's D call, TRBD1. TRBV21-1 is a pseudogene segment. CDR3 length equals 18 residues. CDR3 loop: CASSKKRVIDQLRGEQYF. The CDR3 region has the DNA TGTGCCAGCAGCAAAAAAAGGGTTATCGACCAGTTAAGGGGAGAGCAGTACTTC.

This clonotype was counted many times. The rearrangement links TRBV7-9 to TRBJ2-3; TRBD1 matches at 10 bases. With V trimmed by 5 bases and J by 5 bases, 7 bases remained unmatched. There are 15 residues in the CDR3. From germline, CDR1 is SEHNR and CDR2 FQNEAQ (reference sequence). The CDR3 protein is CASSPPGQGIDTQYF. DNA of the CDR3: TGTGCCAGCAGCCCACCGGGACAGGGGATAGATACGCAGTATTTT. Full variable domain (rest looked up from reference TRBV7-9 and TRBJ2-3): DTGVSQNPRHKITKRGQNVTFRCDPISEHNRLYWYRQTLGQGPEFLTYFQNEAQLEKSRLLSDRFSAERPKGSFSTLEIQRTEQGDSAMYLCASSPPGQGIDTQYFGPGTRLTVL.

This clonotype was picked up many times. The J gene is TRBJ1-6, the V gene TRBV4-3; D is ambiguous. The CDR3 loop spans 15 amino acids. Germline V CDR1 and CDR2: LGHNA, YSLEER. Trimming pared 0 bases from V and 5 bases from J, leaving 8 bases between. The CDR3 DNA reads TGCGCCAGCAGCCAAGATCGCAGGAATAATTCACCCCTCCACTTT. It yields the protein CASSQDRRNNSPLHF.

This clonotype was observed a handful of times. The J gene is TRBJ2-3, the V gene TRBV2, with TRBD2 matching over 12 bases. Trimming removed 3 bases from V and 4 bases from J; junction bases left unmatched: 5. The CDR3 is 16 residues long. Germline V lookup: CDR1 SNHLY, CDR2 FYNNEI. DNA for the CDR3: TGTGCCAGCAGTGACCCGACTAGCGGGGGAGCAGATACGCAGTATTTT. The encoded protein is CASSDPTSGGADTQYF.

Comments on this clonotype: A much more abundant neighbour one base away suggests this may be a read error. This sequence joins TRBV5-6 and TRBJ2-2, with D perhaps assigned TRBD1 or TRBD2 (5 bases each). Between the trimmed V and J ends, which lost 1 base and 6 bases, there was a span of 10 bases. The V gene's germline CDR1 is SGHDT and CDR2 YYEEEE. The CDR3 length is 14 residues. CDR3 loop: CASSLLRDAGELFF. CDR3 DNA sequence: TGTGCCAGCAGCTTGCTACGGGACGCCGGGGAGCTGTTTTTT.

Ten or more counts support this clonotype. V and J are TRBV2 and TRBJ2-3; TRBD2 aligns across 13 bases. Germline values: CDR1 SNHLY, CDR2 FYNNEI. This CDR3 is 16 amino acids long. The junction had 5 bases not matched to a gene; V was cut back by 3 bases and J by 5 bases. The CDR3 loop reads CASSDVTSGRGDTQYF. CDR3 bases: TGTGCCAGCAGTGATGTTACTAGCGGGAGGGGAGATACGCAGTATTTT.

This chain joins TRBV19 and TRBJ2-7; D is uncertain. The length of the CDR3 is 15 residues. Germline V gene lookup returns CDR1 LNHDA and CDR2 SQIVND (reference sequence). Trimming shortened V by 6 bases and J by 0 bases, and 15 bases separated the two germline ends. The CDR3 nucleotides are TGTGCCAGTAGCGGCTCCGGATGGGACTCCTACGAGCAGTACTTC. Translation gives CASSGSGWDSYEQYF.

This clonotype was picked up many times. The V and J genes are TRBV9 and TRBJ1-1, with no clear D. Germline CDR1 reads SGDLS; CDR2 reads YYNGEE. The CDR3 is 13 amino acids. V lost 4 bases and J 8 bases, leaving 15 bases between the germline ends. CDR3 residues: CASSPKRTGEAFF. The CDR3 DNA reads as TGTGCCAGCAGCCCAAAACGGACGGGCGAAGCTTTCTTT.

As for this clonotype: Compared with germline, one end of the junction differs, possibly owing to a read error. V usage is TRBV7-9 and J usage is TRBJ2-7; perhaps TRBD1 as D (5 bases). CDR3 length equals 13 residues. CDR1 is SEHNR and CDR2 is FQNEAQ in the germline V gene (reference sequence). CDR3 bases: TGTGCCGGCAGCGAACGGACAACCTACGAGCAGTACTTC. Amino acids: CAGSERTTYEQYF. The full variable domain, in which reference TRBV7-9 and TRBJ2-7 provide the parts outside the CDR3, is DTGVSQNPRHKITKRGQNVTFRCDPISEHNRLYWYRQTLGQGPEFLTYFQNEAQLEKSRLLSDRFSAERPKGSFSTLEIQRTEQGDSAMYLCAGSERTTYEQYFGPGTRLTVT.

The chain combines TRBV19 with TRBJ2-1; D gene ambiguous. This CDR3 spans 13 amino acids. Between the trimmed V and J ends, which lost 7 bases and 3 bases, there was a span of 10 bases. Germline values: CDR1 LNHDA, CDR2 SQIVND (reference sequence). The CDR3 nucleotides read TGTGCCAGTAAGCTACCCGGCTACAATGAGCAGTTCTTC. Its translation is CASKLPGYNEQFF. Based on the CDR3 plus reference TRBV19 and TRBJ2-1, the full variable domain is DGGITQSPKYLFRKEGQNVTLSCEQNLNHDAMYWYRQDPGQGLRLIYYSQIVNDFQKGDIAEGYSVSREKKESFPLTVTSAQKNPTAFYLCASKLPGYNEQFFGPGTRLTVL.

This clonotype came up many times. The chain links TRBV20-1 to TRBJ2-7, with 7 nucleotides matching TRBD2. Germline values: CDR1 DFQATT, CDR2 SNEGSKA (reference sequence). V lost 3 bases and J lost 2; bases outside the gene matches: 4. This CDR3 has 13 amino acids. The CDR3 is CSARAGVPYEQYF. The CDR3 DNA is TGCAGTGCTAGGGCGGGAGTCCCCTACGAGCAGTACTTC.

This clonotype showed up many times. This rearrangement joins TRBV6-2 or TRBV6-3 to TRBJ1-1, with D uncertain. With 3 bases removed from V and 7 bases from J, the gap between germline ends came to 9 bases. This CDR3 contains 12 residues. From germline, CDR1 is MNHEY and CDR2 SVGEGT. Here the CDR3 DNA reads TGTGCCAGCAGTTATAGGACGGATGAAGCTTTCTTT. It encodes CASSYRTDEAFF.

This clonotype was seen more than once but under ten times. The chain uses TRBV4-1 and TRBJ1-5; D remains ambiguous. V gave up 1 base and J gave up 5 bases, with 3 bases separating them. Germline V gene lookup returns CDR1 MGHRA and CDR2 YSYEKL. CDR3 size: 12 residues. CDR3: CASSQVDQPQHF. In nucleotides, the CDR3 is TGCGCCAGCAGCCAAGTGGATCAGCCCCAGCATTTT.

The genes are TRBV20-1 and TRBJ2-2, with TRBD1 identical over 7 bases. V was clipped by 2 bases and J by 6 bases; unmatched bases: 9. This CDR3 is built from 15 residues. Germline V gene sequence: CDR1 DFQATT, CDR2 SNEGSKA (reference sequence). This CDR3 reads CSARRPGGGPGELFF. The CDR3 nucleotides read TGCAGTGCTAGAAGGCCAGGGGGTGGTCCCGGGGAGCTGTTTTTT.

V gene TRBV6-2 or TRBV6-3 combines with J gene TRBJ1-4; TRBD1 matches at 7 bases. V was pared by 7 bases and J by 5 bases, with 7 bases of the junction left unmatched. Germline V gene sequence: CDR1 MNHEY, CDR2 SVGEGT. The CDR3 consists of 14 residues. In DNA, the CDR3 is TGTGCCAGCACTATGGGACAGTTAAATGAAAAACTGTTTTTT. Its protein product is CASTMGQLNEKLFF.

In this sample, this clonotype turned up a few times. V is TRBV11-3 and J is TRBJ2-1; D may be TRBD1 (6 bases). CDR1 is SGHNT and CDR2 is YENEEA in the germline V gene. The CDR3 is 15 residues long. The germline V and J ends were trimmed by 0 bases and 4 bases, with 10 bases remaining between them. The CDR3 spells CASSLDQQGYNEQFF. As DNA, the CDR3 is TGTGCCAGCAGCTTAGACCAACAGGGTTACAATGAGCAGTTCTTC.

To note about this clonotype: Just one base apart from a much larger clone, this may be a read error. The V gene is TRBV9, the J gene TRBJ1-5; no firm D call. This CDR3 comprises 17 residues. Germline V gene sequence: CDR1 SGDLS, CDR2 YYNGEE. The CDR3 is CASSLRIPRRINQPRHF. CDR3 DNA: TGTGCCAGCAGCCTACGAATCCCGAGGCGGATCAATCAGCCCCGGCATTTT.